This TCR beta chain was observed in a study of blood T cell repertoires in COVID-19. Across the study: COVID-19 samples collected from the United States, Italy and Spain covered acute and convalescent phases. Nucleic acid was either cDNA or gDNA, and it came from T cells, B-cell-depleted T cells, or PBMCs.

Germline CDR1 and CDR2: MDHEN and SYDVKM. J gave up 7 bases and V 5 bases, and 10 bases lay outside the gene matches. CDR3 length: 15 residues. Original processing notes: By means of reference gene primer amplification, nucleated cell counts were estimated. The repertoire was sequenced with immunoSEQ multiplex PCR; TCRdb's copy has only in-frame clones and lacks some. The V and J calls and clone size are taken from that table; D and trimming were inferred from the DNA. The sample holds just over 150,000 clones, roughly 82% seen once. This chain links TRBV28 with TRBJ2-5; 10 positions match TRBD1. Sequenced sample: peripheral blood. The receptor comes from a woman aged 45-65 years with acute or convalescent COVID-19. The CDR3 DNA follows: TGTGCCAGCAGTGCCCGAGGGACAGGGGTGGCGACCCAGTACTTC. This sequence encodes CASSARGTGVATQYF.